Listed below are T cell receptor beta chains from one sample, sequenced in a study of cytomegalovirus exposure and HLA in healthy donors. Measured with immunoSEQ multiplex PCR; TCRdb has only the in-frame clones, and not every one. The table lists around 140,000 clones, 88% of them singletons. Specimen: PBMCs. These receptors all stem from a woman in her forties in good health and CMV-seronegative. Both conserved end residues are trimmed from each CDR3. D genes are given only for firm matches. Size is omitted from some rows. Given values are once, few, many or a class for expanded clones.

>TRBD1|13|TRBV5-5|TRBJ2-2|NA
ASSLIDRDGGELF
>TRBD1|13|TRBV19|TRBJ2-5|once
ASRPRGQGAETQY
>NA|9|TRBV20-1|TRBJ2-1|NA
SAPTSRGQF
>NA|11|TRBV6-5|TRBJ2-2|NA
ASSKTSTGELF
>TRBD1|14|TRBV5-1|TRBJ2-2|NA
ASSLGDRTNTGELF
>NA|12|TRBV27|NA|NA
ASSLIPLVYEQY
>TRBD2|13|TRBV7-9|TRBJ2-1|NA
ASTEGTSGYNEQF
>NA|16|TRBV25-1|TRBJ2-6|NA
ASSEDLGAPSGANVLT
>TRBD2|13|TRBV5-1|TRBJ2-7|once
ASSSRLAETYEQY
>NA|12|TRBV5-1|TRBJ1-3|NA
ASSEGSSGNTIY
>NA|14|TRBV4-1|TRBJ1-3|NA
ASSQELITGGNTIY
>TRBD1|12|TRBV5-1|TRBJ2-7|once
ASSLGQGNSEQY
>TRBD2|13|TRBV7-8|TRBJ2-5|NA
ASSLLTGGNETQY
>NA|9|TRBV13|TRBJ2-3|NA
ASSSRDTQY
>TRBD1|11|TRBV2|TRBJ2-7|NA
ASSVDRGGEQY
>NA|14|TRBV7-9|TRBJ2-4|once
ASSLAGGLGKNIQY
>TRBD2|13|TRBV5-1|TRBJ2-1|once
ASSLRGTKGGEQF
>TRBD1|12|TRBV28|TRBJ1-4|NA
ASSSGGGYEKLF
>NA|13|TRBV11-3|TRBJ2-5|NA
ASSLATDWRETQY
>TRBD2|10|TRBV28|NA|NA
ASGRAAYEQY
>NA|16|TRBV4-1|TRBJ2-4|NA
ASSQDVGWGLAKNIQY
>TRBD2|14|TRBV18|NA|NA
ASSPPGLAGGYEQY
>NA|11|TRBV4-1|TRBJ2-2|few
ASMAGHTGELF
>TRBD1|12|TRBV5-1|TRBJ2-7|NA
ASSPGTVSGEQY
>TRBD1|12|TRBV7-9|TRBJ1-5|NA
ASSSSGGEQPQH
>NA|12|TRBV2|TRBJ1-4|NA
AATLRALGEKLF
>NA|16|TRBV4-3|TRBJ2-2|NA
ASSQEAVARSNTGELF
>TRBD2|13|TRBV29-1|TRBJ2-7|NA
SVARTSGSPYEQY
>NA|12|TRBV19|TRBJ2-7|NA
ASSIGGSNYEQY
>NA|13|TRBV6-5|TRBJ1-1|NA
ASSQPGHMNTEAF
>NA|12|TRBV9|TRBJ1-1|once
ASSVGLLNTEAF
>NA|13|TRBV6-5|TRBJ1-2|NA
ASSRLGVSNYGYT
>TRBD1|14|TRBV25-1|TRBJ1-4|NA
ASSTGTGVANEKLF
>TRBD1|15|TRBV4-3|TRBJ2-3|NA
ASSNDRGTLSTDTQY
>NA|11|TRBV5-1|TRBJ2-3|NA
ASSGDGVDTQY
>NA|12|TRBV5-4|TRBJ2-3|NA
ASSLRNQRDTQY
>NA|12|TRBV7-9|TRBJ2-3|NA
ASSLTTSTDTQY
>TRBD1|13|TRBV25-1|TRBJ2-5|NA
ASRDRAGGRETQY
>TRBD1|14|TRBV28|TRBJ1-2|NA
ASSLWGTGWAYGYT
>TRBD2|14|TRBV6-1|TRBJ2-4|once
ASSDGTSGRGNIQY
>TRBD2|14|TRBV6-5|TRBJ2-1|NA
ASSYPGVAGFNEQF
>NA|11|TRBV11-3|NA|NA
ASSYRDIYEQY
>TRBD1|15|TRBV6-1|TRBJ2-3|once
ASSELKGTGNPDTQY
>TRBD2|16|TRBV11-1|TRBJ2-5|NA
ASSLAPTSGSGQETQY
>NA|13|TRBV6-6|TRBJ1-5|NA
ASSYAPYGDQPQH
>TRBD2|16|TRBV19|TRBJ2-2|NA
ASSMGLAGGPHTGELF
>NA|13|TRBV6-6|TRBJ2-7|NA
ASSPRGGISYEQY
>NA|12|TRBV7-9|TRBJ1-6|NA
ASSSGQGNSPLH
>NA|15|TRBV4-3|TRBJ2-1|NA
ASSQDPRDTSYNEQF
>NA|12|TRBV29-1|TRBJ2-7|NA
SVERGAGAVEQY
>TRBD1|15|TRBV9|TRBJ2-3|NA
ASSVGGLTGVTDTQY
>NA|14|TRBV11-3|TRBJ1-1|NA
ASSSIQGVEDTEAF
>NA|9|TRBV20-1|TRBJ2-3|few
SPRSGNTQY
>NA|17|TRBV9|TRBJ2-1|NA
ASSVGGSSLGTSYNEQF
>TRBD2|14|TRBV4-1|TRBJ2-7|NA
ASSHRASGISYEQY
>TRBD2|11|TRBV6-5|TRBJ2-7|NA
ASSPPGGYEQY
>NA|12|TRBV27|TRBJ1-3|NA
ASSTGSAGNTIY
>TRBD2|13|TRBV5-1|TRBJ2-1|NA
ASSLGTSGRNEQF